Listed here is a single T cell receptor beta chain. The antigen remains unidentified. Vbeta (60) and Jbeta (13) primers were used in the PCR. Clones were sequenced by immunoSEQ multiplex PCR, and TCRdb holds only the in-frame ones, with some missing. The table lists around 61,000 clones, around 89% of them singletons, with approximately 1.5% in the top ten. The sample originates from a study of cytomegalovirus exposure and HLA in healthy donors. Study-wide results and caveats: The only immune exposure information that was available was CMV serostatus.

The germline CDR1 and CDR2 sequences are MNHEY and SVGAGI. This CDR3 comprises 14 residues. V lost 6 bases and J lost 7, with 18 bases in between. Material for sequencing was PBMCs. V is TRBV6-5 and J is TRBJ1-2, with D possibly being TRBD1 (6 bases). The TCR originated in a man between 25 and 39 years old in good health and CMV-seropositive. CDR3 DNA: TGTGCCAGCAGCCCGCAGGGGCCCCTCTCTGGCTACACCTTC. Encoded protein: CASSPQGPLSGYTF.